This T cell receptor beta chain was retrieved from a study of T cells in Graves' hyperthyroidism and ophthalmopathy. Exclusion of patients followed from uncontrolled infection, other autoimmune disease, pregnancy or lactation. The table lists this clonotype with many counts. Its antigen is still unknown. Between the trimmed V and J ends, which lost 2 bases and 2 bases, there was a span of 15 bases. Germline loops: CDR1 MNHEY, CDR2 SMNVEV (reference sequence). The length of the CDR3 is 16 residues. Study-wide results and caveats: Ophthalmopathy, as predicted by the model, came a median 6.5 months after the prediction. Most expanded thyroid clonotypes above 0.001 recurred in blood.

There were TCR beta CDR3 regions amplified from RNA transcripts. HTBI primers were the set used in a first-round RT-PCR of the TCR CDR3. TCRdb re-called the multiplex PCR reads with MiXCR, one entry per CDR3 protein. This repertoire shows 45,000 or so distinct CDR3 sequences, around half found once; its top ten account for more than 25%. The source of this sequence is a woman in her forties or fifties with Graves' hyperthyroidism. The V gene is TRBV27, the J gene TRBJ2-5; tentative D call: TRBD2 (5 bases). Sequenced sample: peripheral blood or thyroid tissue (not recorded which). The CDR3 sequence is CASSLGVAPSQETQYF. The CDR3 DNA sequence: TGTGCCAGCAGTTTAGGGGTAGCGCCTTCACAAGAGACCCAGTACTTC.